The 27 T cell receptor beta chains below come from one sample, sequenced in a study of T cell changes during pregnancy in multiple sclerosis. Clones were sequenced by immunoSEQ multiplex PCR, and TCRdb holds only the in-frame ones, with some missing. The sample has about 84,000 clones, approximately 95% seen once. The sample consisted of peripheral blood, taken in the second trimester of pregnancy. These receptors all stem from a female donor in good health, enrolled as a control in a pregnancy study.

The table lists this clone with a count of one. V is TRBV4-1 and J is TRBJ1-1, with D uncertain. Trimming cost V 1 base and J 7 bases, with 10 bases left between them. Germline CDR1 is MGHRA and CDR2 is YSYEKL. CDR3 size: 13 residues. CDR3 DNA: TGCGCCAGCAGCCAAGGCGTCAGGATTGAAGCTTTCTTT. Translation gives CASSQGVRIEAFF.

The rearrangement uses TRBV5-1 and TRBJ2-1, with 8 bases matching TRBD2. Per germline, CDR1 SGHRS and CDR2 YFSETQ. The CDR3 covers 14 residues. The ends lost 5 bases at V and 7 bases at J; junction bases unmatched: 8. CDR3 in amino acids: CASSHREGGNEQFF. CDR3 DNA sequence: TGCGCCAGCAGTCATCGGGAGGGGGGGAATGAGCAGTTCTTC.

This rearrangement joins TRBV7-9 to TRBJ2-5; tentatively, D is TRBD1 (6 bases). The germline gives CDR1 SEHNR, CDR2 FQNEAQ (reference sequence). The V end was cut by 6 bases, the J end by 0 bases, with 14 bases between. The CDR3 sequence is 15 residues long. This CDR3 reads CASSSPGTYQETQYF. For the CDR3, the DNA is TGTGCCAGCAGTTCCCCGGGGACATACCAAGAGACCCAGTACTTC. Based on the CDR3 plus reference TRBV7-9 and TRBJ2-5, the full variable domain is DTGVSQNPRHKITKRGQNVTFRCDPISEHNRLYWYRQTLGQGPEFLTYFQNEAQLEKSRLLSDRFSAERPKGSFSTLEIQRTEQGDSAMYLCASSSPGTYQETQYFGPGTRLLVL.

The V call is TRBV5-4, the J call TRBJ2-5; D is uncertain. Trimming took 0 bases from V and 1 from J, leaving 4 bases between them. CDR3 length equals 13 residues. Looked up from germline, CDR1 is SGHNT and CDR2 is YYREEE (reference sequence). The CDR3 sequence: CASSLAVQETQYF. In nucleotides, the CDR3 is TGTGCCAGCAGCTTGGCAGTCCAAGAGACCCAGTACTTC.

This clone was seen a handful of times. This sequence joins TRBV19 and TRBJ2-1; 8 bases agree with TRBD1. V gave up 4 bases and J gave up 1 base; unmatched junction bases: 6. The CDR3 loop spans 16 amino acids. Germline CDR1 and CDR2: LNHDA and SQIVND (reference sequence). DNA for the CDR3: TGTGCCAGTAGTACGCATACAGGGGGTTCCTACAATGAGCAGTTCTTC. This codes for CASSTHTGGSYNEQFF.

The CDR3 region has the DNA TGTGCCAGCAGCCACGGGTCCGGGGGTATCTACGAGCAGTACTTC. This codes for CASSHGSGGIYEQYF. The chain joins TRBV14 to TRBJ2-7; D is perhaps TRBD2 (6 bases). The CDR3 sequence is 15 residues long. Germline CDR1 and CDR2: SGHDN and FVKESK. Trimming left V 3 bases short and J 3 bases short, with 15 bases between.

The V and J genes are TRBV28 and TRBJ1-2; D not resolved. V lost 6 bases and J lost 5, with 4 bases in between. Germline V gene data show CDR1 as MDHEN and CDR2 as SYDVKM. The CDR3 consists of 10 residues. CDR3 sequence reads: CASSKYGYTF. The DNA for the CDR3 is TGTGCCAGCAGCAAATATGGCTACACCTTC.

The rearrangement links TRBV7-9 to TRBJ1-2, with D perhaps TRBD1 (6 bases). The CDR3 is made up of 14 amino acids. V shed 7 bases and J shed 2 bases, with 14 bases lying between them. Germline assignment: CDR1 SEHNR and CDR2 FQNEAQ (reference sequence). CDR3 sequence reads: CASTRDNLNYGYTF. The CDR3 DNA is TGTGCCAGCACCCGGGACAACCTCAACTATGGCTACACCTTC.

The V call is TRBV5-1, the J call TRBJ1-1, with TRBD1 as a possible D gene (6 bases). CDR1 and CDR2 from the germline V gene are SGHRS and YFSETQ. The CDR3 spans 15 residues. V was cut by 3 bases and J by 4 bases, with 16 bases left in between. The CDR3: CASSYVTGSSTEAFF. CDR3 in DNA: TGCGCCAGCAGCTACGTCACAGGGAGTTCCACTGAAGCTTTCTTT.

This chain joins TRBV28 and TRBJ1-2; unclear D gene. The CDR3 spans 14 residues. The germline V gene encodes CDR1 MDHEN and CDR2 SYDVKM. V was shortened by 0 bases and J by 2 bases, with 7 bases between the two germline ends. The CDR3 protein is CASSLWAGNYGYTF. Written as DNA, the CDR3 is TGTGCCAGCAGTTTATGGGCGGGGAACTATGGCTACACCTTC.

This chain connects TRBV6-5 to TRBJ1-2; 8 bases line up with TRBD1. Germline loops: CDR1 MNHEY, CDR2 SVGAGI. V lost 6 bases and J lost 9; bases outside the gene matches: 6. The CDR3 has 12 amino acids. CDR3: CASSSGGASYTF. The CDR3 DNA is TGTGCCAGCAGCTCAGGGGGCGCGAGCTACACCTTC.

This clone was seen more than once but under ten times. The rearrangement links TRBV7-2 to TRBJ1-2, with 7 bases aligning to TRBD1. The germline V gene encodes CDR1 SGHTA and CDR2 FQGNSA. The CDR3 runs 14 residues. V lost 6 bases to trimming and J lost 3 bases; unmatched junction nucleotides: 7. The chain's CDR3 is CASRGLGTDYGYTF. As DNA, the CDR3 is TGTGCCAGCAGGGGTCTAGGGACAGACTATGGCTACACCTTC.

A few counts support this clone. The chain is built from TRBV14 and TRBJ1-4; D not resolved. Trimming took 0 bases from V and 7 from J, leaving 6 bases between them. The CDR3 length is 13 residues. The germline V gene has CDR1 SGHDN and CDR2 FVKESK. CDR3 in amino acids: CASSQDWSEKLFF. The CDR3, as DNA: TGTGCCAGCAGCCAAGATTGGAGTGAAAAACTGTTTTTT. Supplemented by reference TRBV14 and TRBJ1-4, the full variable domain reads EAGVTQFPSHSVIEKGQTVTLRCDPISGHDNLYWYRRVMGKEIKFLLHFVKESKQDESGMPNNRFLAERTGGTYSTLKVQPAELEDSGVYFCASSQDWSEKLFFGSGTQLSVL.

The chain joins TRBV28 to TRBJ1-5, with TRBD1 identical over 8 bases. The trim removed 2 bases at V and 2 bases at J, leaving 5 bases unmatched. Germline-derived CDR1 and CDR2 are MDHEN and SYDVKM. The CDR3 runs to 16 residues. CDR3 sequence: CASSLTGTGGNQPQHF. As DNA, the CDR3 is TGTGCCAGCAGTTTAACCGGGACAGGAGGCAATCAGCCCCAGCATTTT.

The chain carries TRBV4-2 and TRBJ1-5; possibly TRBD1 for D (5 bases). The CDR3 loop spans 17 amino acids. CDR1 and CDR2 from the germline V gene are LGHNA and YNFKEQ. Trimming pared 4 bases from V and 0 bases from J, leaving 16 bases between. CDR3 nucleotides: TGTGCCAGCAGCCCCGGGTTGGGGGGACCTAGCAATCAGCCCCAGCATTTT. As protein: CASSPGLGGPSNQPQHF.

The V and J genes are TRBV6-5 and TRBJ2-1, with D unresolved. This CDR3 contains 14 residues. Trimming shortened V by 4 bases and J by 3 bases, and 10 bases separated the two germline ends. Germline V gene lookup returns CDR1 MNHEY and CDR2 SVGAGI. In DNA, the CDR3 is TGTGCCAGCAGTTCTAACGAGAACTACAATGAGCAGTTCTTC. It is translated as CASSSNENYNEQFF.

This sequence joins TRBV4-1 and TRBJ1-1, with 8 bases matching TRBD1. Trimming at V came to 3 bases and at J to 8 bases, leaving 5 bases not matched to a gene. CDR1 is MGHRA, CDR2 YSYEKL, per germline. This CDR3 comprises 13 residues. This CDR3 reads CASSQTGEGEAFF. CDR3 DNA: TGCGCCAGCAGCCAGACAGGGGAGGGGGAAGCTTTCTTT.

The chain is built from TRBV29-1 and TRBJ2-5, with TRBD1 matching over 9 bases. The CDR3 extends over 14 amino acids. Germline V gives CDR1 SQVTM, CDR2 ANQGSEA. Trimming removed 1 base from V and 5 bases from J; junction bases left unmatched: 5. The CDR3 DNA sequence: TGCAGCGTTGAAGGCGGACAGGGGATGGAGACCCAGTACTTC. This translates into CSVEGGQGMETQYF.

The chain employs TRBV7-9 and TRBJ1-2; the match to TRBD1 covers 7 bases. The CDR3 consists of 16 residues. Germline loops: CDR1 SEHNR, CDR2 FQNEAQ (reference sequence). The V and J ends lost 3 bases and 4 bases, in that order; junction bases with no gene match: 11. As DNA, the CDR3 is TGTGCCAGCAGCTTGTTCGGGACAGATTCATTCTATGGCTACACCTTC. It translates to CASSLFGTDSFYGYTF.

The chain employs TRBV7-9 and TRBJ2-7, with TRBD1 as a possible D gene (5 bases). This CDR3 comprises 12 residues. V lost 5 bases, J lost 6 bases, and 11 bases lay in between. The germline gives CDR1 SEHNR, CDR2 FQNEAQ (reference sequence). Here the CDR3 DNA reads TGTGCCAGCAGCCATTCAGGGTTCGAGCAGTACTTC. This gives the protein CASSHSGFEQYF. The full variable domain, its missing parts supplied by reference TRBV7-9 and TRBJ2-7, is DTGVSQNPRHKITKRGQNVTFRCDPISEHNRLYWYRQTLGQGPEFLTYFQNEAQLEKSRLLSDRFSAERPKGSFSTLEIQRTEQGDSAMYLCASSHSGFEQYFGPGTRLTVT.

A remark on this clone: The junction and the germline gene differ at one end; a read error may be behind it. This rearrangement joins TRBV7-2 to TRBJ1-6; possible D gene TRBD1, 5 bases. The CDR3 spans 14 residues. From germline, CDR1 is SGHTA and CDR2 FQGNSA. The DNA for the CDR3 is TGTGCCAGCAGTTTAGGACACTATAATTCACCCCTCCACTTT. Translated: CASSLGHYNSPLHF.

This chain links TRBV29-1 with TRBJ1-1; D perhaps matches TRBD1 (5 bases). This CDR3 has 14 amino acids. The germline V gene encodes CDR1 SQVTM and CDR2 ANQGSEA. V was clipped by 4 bases and J by 0 bases, with 12 bases between them. The CDR3 nucleotides are TGCAGCGTTGCAAAGGGGAACATGAACACTGAAGCTTTCTTT. The encoded protein is CSVAKGNMNTEAFF.

This sequence joins TRBV5-1 and TRBJ2-3; 10 bases line up with TRBD2. CDR1 SGHRS and CDR2 YFSETQ come from the germline V gene. Germline trimming cut 1 base from V and 6 bases from J; bases unmatched to any gene: 20. The CDR3 runs 20 residues. The CDR3 nucleotides read TGCGCCAGCAGCTTGCAGACCCCCAATCCTTCTAGCGGGAGATTGGATACGCAGTATTTT. As protein: CASSLQTPNPSSGRLDTQYF.

CDR3 in DNA: TGTGCCAGCAGCTTAGTGGGTAGACTAGCCGCCTACGAGCAGTACTTC. This translates into CASSLVGRLAAYEQYF. J is TRBJ2-7 and V is TRBV5-6, with 7 bases that match TRBD2. The CDR3 loop spans 16 amino acids. The V and J ends lost 2 bases and 2 bases, in that order; junction bases with no gene match: 10. Germline assignment: CDR1 SGHDT and CDR2 YYEEEE.

The J gene is TRBJ2-1, the V gene TRBV27, with no clear D. Germline CDR1 reads MNHEY; CDR2 reads SMNVEV (reference sequence). The CDR3 length is 13 residues. V was shortened by 2 bases and J by 6 bases, with 8 bases between the two germline ends. In nucleotides, the CDR3 is TGTGCCAGCAGTTTAGGCCAACGCAATGAGCAGTTCTTC. As protein: CASSLGQRNEQFF.

This clone was seen only once. The chain combines TRBV7-8 with TRBJ2-5, with TRBD2 matching 8 bases. The J call may be mistaken, given a closer DNA end match to TRBJ2-7. From germline, CDR1 is SGHVS and CDR2 FQNEAQ. The CDR3 loop spans 13 amino acids. CDR3 in DNA: TGTGCCAGCGGGGGGCTAGCGGGCTACGAGCAGTACTTC. It specifies CASGGLAGYEQYF.

The chain combines TRBV29-1 with TRBJ2-3, with no clear D. From germline, CDR1 is SQVTM and CDR2 ANQGSEA. The CDR3 spans 11 residues. Trimming took off 7 bases at V and 2 bases at J, with 7 bases between the two ends. For the CDR3, the DNA is TGCAGCGCCTCCTACACAGATACGCAGTATTTT. Protein product: CSASYTDTQYF.